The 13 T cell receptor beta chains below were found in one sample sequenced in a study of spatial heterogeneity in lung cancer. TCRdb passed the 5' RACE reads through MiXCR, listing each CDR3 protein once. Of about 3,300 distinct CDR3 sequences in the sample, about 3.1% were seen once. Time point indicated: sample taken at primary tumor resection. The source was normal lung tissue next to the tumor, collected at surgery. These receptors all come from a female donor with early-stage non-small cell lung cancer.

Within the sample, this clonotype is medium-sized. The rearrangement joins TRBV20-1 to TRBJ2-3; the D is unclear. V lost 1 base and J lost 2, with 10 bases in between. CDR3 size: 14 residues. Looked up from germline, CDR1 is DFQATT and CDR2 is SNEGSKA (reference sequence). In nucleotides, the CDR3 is TGCAGTGCTAGAGCACGAGGATACACAGATACGCAGTATTTT. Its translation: CSARARGYTDTQYF.

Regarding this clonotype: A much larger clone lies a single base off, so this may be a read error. CDR3 nucleotide sequence: TGTGCCAATAGTTTTCAGGGGTACACCGGGGAGCTGTTTTTT. Translation gives CANSFQGYTGELFF. V and J are TRBV19 and TRBJ2-2, with D perhaps TRBD1 (6 bases). Per germline, CDR1 LNHDA and CDR2 SQIVND (reference sequence). The CDR3 extends over 14 amino acids.

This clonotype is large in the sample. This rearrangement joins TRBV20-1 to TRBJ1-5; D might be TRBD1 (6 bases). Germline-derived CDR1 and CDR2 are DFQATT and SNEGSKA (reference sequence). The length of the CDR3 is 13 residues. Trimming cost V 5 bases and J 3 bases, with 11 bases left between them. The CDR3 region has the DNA TGCAGTGCTTACCGGGACACCAATCAGCCCCAGCATTTT. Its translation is CSAYRDTNQPQHF.

The CDR3 sequence is CASRATGLVEQYF. The DNA of the CDR3 is TGTGCCAGCCGAGCGACAGGGTTGGTCGAGCAGTACTTC. V is TRBV7-6 and J is TRBJ2-7; 7 bases agree with TRBD1. J gave up 6 bases and V 8 bases, and 10 bases lay outside the gene matches. The CDR3 consists of 13 residues. Germline values: CDR1 SGHVS, CDR2 FNYEAQ.

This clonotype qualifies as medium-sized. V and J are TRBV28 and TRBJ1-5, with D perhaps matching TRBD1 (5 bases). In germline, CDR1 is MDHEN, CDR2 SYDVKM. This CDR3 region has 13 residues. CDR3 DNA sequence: TGTGCGATGGGGCTCGAGGGCAATCAGCCCCAGCATTTT. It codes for CAMGLEGNQPQHF.

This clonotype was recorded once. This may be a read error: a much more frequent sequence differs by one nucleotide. CDR3: CASSQAGNTEAFF. CDR3 sequence (DNA): TGTGCCAGCTCACAGGCGGGGAACACTGAAGCTTTCTTT. The chain has TRBV18 and TRBJ1-1; D remains unclear. Between the trimmed V and J ends, which lost 4 bases and 1 base, there was a span of 7 bases. From germline, CDR1 is KGHSH and CDR2 LQKENI. This CDR3 is built from 13 residues. Complete variable domain (other parts from reference TRBV18 and TRBJ1-1): NAGVMQNPRHLVRRRGQEARLRCSPMKGHSHVYWYRQLPEEGLKFMVYLQKENIIDESGMPKERFSAEFPKEGPSILRIQQVVRGDSAAYFCASSQAGNTEAFFGQGTRLTVV.

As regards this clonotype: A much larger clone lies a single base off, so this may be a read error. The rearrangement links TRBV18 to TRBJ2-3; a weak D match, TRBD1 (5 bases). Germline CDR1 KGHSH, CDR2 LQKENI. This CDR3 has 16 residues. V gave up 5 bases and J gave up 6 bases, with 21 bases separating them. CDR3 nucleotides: TGTGCCAGCTCAACCTTGCCGGACGGACACCGGGATACGCAGTATTTT. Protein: CASSTLPDGHRDTQYF. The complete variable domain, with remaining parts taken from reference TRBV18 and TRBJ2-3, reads NAGVMQNPRHLVRRRGQEARLRCSPMKGHSHVYWYRQLPEEGLKFMVYLQKENIIDESGMPKERFSAEFPKEGPSILRIQQVVRGDSAAYFCASSTLPDGHRDTQYFGPGTRLTVL.

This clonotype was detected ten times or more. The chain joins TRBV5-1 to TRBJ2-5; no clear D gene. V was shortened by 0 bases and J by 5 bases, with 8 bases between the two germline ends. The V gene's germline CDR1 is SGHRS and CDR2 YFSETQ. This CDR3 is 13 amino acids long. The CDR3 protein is CASSLGQEETQYF. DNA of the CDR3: TGCGCCAGCAGCTTGGGCCAAGAGGAGACCCAGTACTTC.

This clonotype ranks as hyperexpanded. In DNA, the CDR3 is TGCGCCAGCAGCCAATTTGACGTGGACACTGAAGCTTTCTTT. Its protein is CASSQFDVDTEAFF. This sequence joins TRBV4-3 and TRBJ1-1; D not certain. CDR3 size: 14 residues. Germline-derived CDR1 and CDR2 are LGHNA and YSLEER. Trimming cost V 2 bases and J 3 bases, with 10 bases left between them.

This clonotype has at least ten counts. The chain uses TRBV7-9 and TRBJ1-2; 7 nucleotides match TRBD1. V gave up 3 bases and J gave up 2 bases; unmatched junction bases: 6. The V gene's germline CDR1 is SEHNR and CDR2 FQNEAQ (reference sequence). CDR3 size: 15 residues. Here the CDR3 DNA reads TGTGCCAGCAGCTTGGGACAGTCCTCGAACTATGGCTACACCTTC. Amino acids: CASSLGQSSNYGYTF.

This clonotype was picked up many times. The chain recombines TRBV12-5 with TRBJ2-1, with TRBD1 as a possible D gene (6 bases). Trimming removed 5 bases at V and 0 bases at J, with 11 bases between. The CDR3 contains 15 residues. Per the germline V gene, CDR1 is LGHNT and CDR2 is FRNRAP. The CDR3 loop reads CASGPGQSSYNEQFF. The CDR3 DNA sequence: TGTGCTAGTGGTCCGGGACAAAGCTCCTACAATGAGCAGTTCTTC.

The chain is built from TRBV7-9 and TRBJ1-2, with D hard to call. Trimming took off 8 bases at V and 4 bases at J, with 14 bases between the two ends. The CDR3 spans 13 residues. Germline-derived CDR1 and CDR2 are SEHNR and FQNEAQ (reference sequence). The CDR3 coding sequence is TGTGCCAGCCTTCCCGCAGGCCCCTATGGCTACACCTTC. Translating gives CASLPAGPYGYTF.

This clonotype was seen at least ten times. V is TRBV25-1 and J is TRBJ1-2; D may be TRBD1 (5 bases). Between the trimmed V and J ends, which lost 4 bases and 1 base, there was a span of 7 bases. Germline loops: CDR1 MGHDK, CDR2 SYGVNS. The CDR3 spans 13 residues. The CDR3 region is CASSAQVNYGYTF. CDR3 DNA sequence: TGTGCCAGCAGTGCACAGGTTAACTATGGCTACACCTTC.